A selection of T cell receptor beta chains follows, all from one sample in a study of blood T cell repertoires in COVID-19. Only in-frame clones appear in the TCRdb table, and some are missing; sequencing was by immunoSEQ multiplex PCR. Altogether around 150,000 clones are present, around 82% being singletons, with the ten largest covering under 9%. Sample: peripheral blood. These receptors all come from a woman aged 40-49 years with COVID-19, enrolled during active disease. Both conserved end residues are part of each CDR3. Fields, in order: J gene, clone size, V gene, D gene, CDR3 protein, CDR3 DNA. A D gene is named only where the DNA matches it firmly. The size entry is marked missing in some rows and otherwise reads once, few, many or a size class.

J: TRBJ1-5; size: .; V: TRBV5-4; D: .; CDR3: CASSVRGGPQHF; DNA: TGTGCCAGCAGCGTCAGAGGAGGGCCCCAGCATTTT
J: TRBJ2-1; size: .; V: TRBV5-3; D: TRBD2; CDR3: CARSPPQVGRANEQFF; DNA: TGTGCCAGAAGCCCGCCTCAAGTCGGGAGGGCGAATGAGCAGTTCTTC
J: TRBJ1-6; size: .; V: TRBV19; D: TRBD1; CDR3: CASRKGQINSPLHF; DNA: TGTGCCAGTAGGAAGGGACAGATCAATTCACCCCTCCACTTT
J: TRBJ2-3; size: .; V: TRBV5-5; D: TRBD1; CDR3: CASSMGFIGTGGTDTQYF; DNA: TGTGCCAGCAGCATGGGATTCATCGGGACAGGGGGCACAGATACGCAGTATTTT
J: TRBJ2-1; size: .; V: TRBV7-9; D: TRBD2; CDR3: CASSFGASGANEQFF; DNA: TGTGCCAGCAGCTTCGGGGCTAGCGGGGCCAATGAGCAGTTCTTC
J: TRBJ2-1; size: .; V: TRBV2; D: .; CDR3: CASSYREHEQFF; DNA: TGTGCCAGCAGCTACAGGGAGCATGAGCAGTTCTTC
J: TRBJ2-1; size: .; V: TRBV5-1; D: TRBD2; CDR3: CASSPPLLAGDNEQFF; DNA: TGCGCCAGCAGCCCGCCGTTGCTAGCGGGAGACAATGAGCAGTTCTTC
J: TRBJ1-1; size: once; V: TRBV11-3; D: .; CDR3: CASSSDTEAFF; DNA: TGTGCCAGCAGCTCGGACACTGAAGCTTTCTTT
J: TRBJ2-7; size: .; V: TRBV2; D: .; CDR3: CASSRSSYGYEQYF; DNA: TGTGCCAGCAGTCGGAGCAGTTACGGCTACGAGCAGTACTTC
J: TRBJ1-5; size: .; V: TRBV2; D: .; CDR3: CASRLGPEIYSNQPQHF; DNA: TGTGCCAGCAGGTTGGGTCCGGAGATATATAGCAATCAGCCCCAGCATTTT
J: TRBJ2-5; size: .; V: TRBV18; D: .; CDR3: CASSPRGGVQETQYF; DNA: TGTGCCAGCTCACCACGGGGCGGGGTCCAAGAGACCCAGTACTTC
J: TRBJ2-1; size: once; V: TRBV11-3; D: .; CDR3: CASRGLPNEQFF; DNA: TGTGCCAGCCGAGGACTCCCAAATGAGCAGTTCTTC
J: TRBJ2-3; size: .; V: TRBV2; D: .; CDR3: CASGEGGGDTQYF; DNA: TGTGCCAGCGGGGAAGGGGGAGGGGATACGCAGTATTTT
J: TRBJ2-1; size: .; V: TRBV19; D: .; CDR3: CASSNRVDEQFF; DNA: TGTGCCAGTAGTAACAGGGTCGATGAGCAGTTCTTC
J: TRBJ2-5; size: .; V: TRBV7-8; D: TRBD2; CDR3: CASSTLAGLVGTQYF; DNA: TGTGCCAGCAGCACCTTAGCGGGGTTGGTGGGGACCCAGTACTTC
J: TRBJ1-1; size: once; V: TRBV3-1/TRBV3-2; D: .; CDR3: CASRPSGTPEAFF; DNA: TGTGCCAGCAGGCCTAGCGGGACTCCCGAAGCTTTCTTT
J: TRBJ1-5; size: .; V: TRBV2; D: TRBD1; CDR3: CASSLRQGLGNQPQHF; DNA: TGTGCCAGCAGTCTAAGACAGGGGTTGGGCAATCAGCCCCAGCATTTT
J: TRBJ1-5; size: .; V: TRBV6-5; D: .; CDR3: CASSPGGAQPQHF; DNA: TGTGCCAGCAGCCCAGGCGGGGCGCAGCCCCAGCATTTT
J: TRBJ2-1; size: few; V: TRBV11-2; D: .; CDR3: CASAITSLFF; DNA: TGTGCCAGCGCTATAACGAGTCTGTTCTTC
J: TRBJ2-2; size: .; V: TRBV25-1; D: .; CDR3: CATMKQVTGELFF; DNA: TGTGCCACCATGAAACAGGTCACCGGGGAGCTGTTTTTT
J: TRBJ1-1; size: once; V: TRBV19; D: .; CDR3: CASQQMNTEAFF; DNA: TGTGCCAGTCAACAGATGAACACTGAAGCTTTCTTT
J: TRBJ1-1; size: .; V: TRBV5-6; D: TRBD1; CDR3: CASSLDGTEKTGAFF; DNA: TGTGCCAGCAGCTTGGACGGGACAGAGAAAACTGGGGCTTTCTTT
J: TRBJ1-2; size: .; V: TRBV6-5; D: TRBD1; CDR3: CASRGPGQGGGYTF; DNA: TGTGCCAGCAGGGGCCCGGGACAGGGGGGTGGCTACACCTTC
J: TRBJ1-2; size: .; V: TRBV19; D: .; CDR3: CASSTDSLWGYTF; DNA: TGTGCCAGTAGCACAGACAGCCTGTGGGGCTACACCTTC
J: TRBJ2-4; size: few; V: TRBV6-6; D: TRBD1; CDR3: CASSEGQLPRIQYF; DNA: TGTGCCAGCAGTGAGGGACAGCTCCCCAGGATTCAGTACTTC
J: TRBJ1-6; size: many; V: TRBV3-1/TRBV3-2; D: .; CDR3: CASSPTSSYNSPLHF; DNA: TGTGCCAGCAGCCCGACAAGCTCCTATAATTCACCCCTCCACTTT
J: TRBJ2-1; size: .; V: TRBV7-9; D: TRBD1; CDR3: CASSLGQGKFF; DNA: TGTGCCAGCAGCTTGGGACAGGGGAAGTTCTTC
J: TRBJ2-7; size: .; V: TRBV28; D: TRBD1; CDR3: CASLDRGRPRGEQYF; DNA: TGTGCCAGTTTGGACAGGGGACGACCGCGGGGAGAGCAGTACTTC